The 4 T cell receptor beta chains in this list originate from one sample, sequenced in a study of T cells in Graves' hyperthyroidism and ophthalmopathy (dated 2019 in TCRdb). The library relied on multiplex PCR. Instrument used: Illumina HiSeq 2000. The TCR beta CDR3 regions were amplified from RNA transcripts. A first-round RT-PCR of the TCR CDR3 used the HTBI primer set with the Qiagen OneStep RT-PCR kit. In TCRdb, the public reads were trimmed at Q25 with fastp and aligned with MiXCR, with productive beta chains retained. Every distinct CDR3 protein forms one entry, paired with its most common genes and DNA. This sample gives roughly 350,000 distinct CDR3 sequences in total; 14% of them show up just once. Jointly, the top ten make up roughly a fifth of the sample. The sequencing sample was made of blood. The receptors shown here come from a woman aged 25 to 39 with Graves' ophthalmopathy.

The chain links TRBV20-1 to TRBJ2-5; 14 bases are a match to TRBD2. V shed 0 bases, J shed 9 bases, and the junction held 12 bases outside the gene matches. This CDR3 is 17 amino acids long. Germline loops: CDR1 DFQATT, CDR2 SNEGSKA (reference sequence). CDR3 DNA sequence: TGCAGTGCTAGAGATGTGACTAGCGGGGGGGGTTTGCTTGCCCAGTACTTC. Its translation: CSARDVTSGGGLLAQYF.

This clonotype showed up just a few times. V and J are TRBV6-5 and TRBJ1-5; D gene unclear. Germline CDR1 reads MNHEY; CDR2 reads SVGAGI. The CDR3 has 15 residues. Trimming pared 0 bases from V and 7 bases from J, leaving 13 bases between. CDR3 bases: TGTGCCAGCAGTTACTCGCGGGGTGCGGGCCAGCCCCAGCATTTT. Translating it yields CASSYSRGAGQPQHF.

This clonotype came up many times. This chain connects TRBV3-1 to TRBJ2-1; 11 nucleotides align to TRBD1. The junction had 11 bases not matched to a gene; V was cut back by 0 bases and J by 10 bases. In germline, CDR1 is LGHDT, CDR2 YNNKEL (reference sequence). The CDR3 consists of 17 residues. CDR3 coding DNA: TGTGCCAGCAGCCAAGATTACGGGACAGGGGGGTTAGGAGAGCAGTTCTTC. Translated: CASSQDYGTGGLGEQFF.

This clonotype was detected ten times or more. The chain links TRBV27 to TRBJ1-4; weak D call: TRBD1 (5 bases). Per germline, CDR1 MNHEY and CDR2 SMNVEV (reference sequence). Trimming left V 5 bases short and J 8 bases short, with 24 bases between. This CDR3 has 17 amino acids. This CDR3 reads CASSPNPDIKEREKLFF. The CDR3 DNA follows: TGTGCCAGCAGTCCCAACCCGGACATTAAAGAAAGAGAAAAACTGTTTTTT.